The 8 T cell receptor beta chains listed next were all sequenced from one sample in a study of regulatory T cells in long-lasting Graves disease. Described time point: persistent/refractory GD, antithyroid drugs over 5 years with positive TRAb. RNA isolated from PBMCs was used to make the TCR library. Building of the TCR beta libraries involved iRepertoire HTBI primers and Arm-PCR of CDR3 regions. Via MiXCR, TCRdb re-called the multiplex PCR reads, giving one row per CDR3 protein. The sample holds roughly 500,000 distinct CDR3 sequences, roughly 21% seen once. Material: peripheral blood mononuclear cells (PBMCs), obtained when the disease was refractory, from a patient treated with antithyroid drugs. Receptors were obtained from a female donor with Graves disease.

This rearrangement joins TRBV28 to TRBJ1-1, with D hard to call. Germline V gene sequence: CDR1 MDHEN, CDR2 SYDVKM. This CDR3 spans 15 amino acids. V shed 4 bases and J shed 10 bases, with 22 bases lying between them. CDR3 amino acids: CASSSPEDIPEGAFF. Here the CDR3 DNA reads TGTGCCAGCAGTTCACCCGAAGACATTCCTGAGGGAGCTTTCTTT.

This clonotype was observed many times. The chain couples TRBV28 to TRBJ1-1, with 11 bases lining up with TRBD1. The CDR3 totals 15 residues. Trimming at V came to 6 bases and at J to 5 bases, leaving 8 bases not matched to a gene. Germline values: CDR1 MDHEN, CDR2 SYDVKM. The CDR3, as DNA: TGTGCCAGCAGACCCGGACAGGGGGCAAGAACTGAAGCTTTCTTT. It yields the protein CASRPGQGARTEAFF.

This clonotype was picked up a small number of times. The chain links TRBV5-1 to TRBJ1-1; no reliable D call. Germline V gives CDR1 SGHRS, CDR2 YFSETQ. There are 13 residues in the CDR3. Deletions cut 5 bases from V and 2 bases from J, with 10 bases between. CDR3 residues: CASRDVYNTEAFF. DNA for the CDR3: TGCGCCAGCAGAGACGTGTATAACACTGAAGCTTTCTTT.

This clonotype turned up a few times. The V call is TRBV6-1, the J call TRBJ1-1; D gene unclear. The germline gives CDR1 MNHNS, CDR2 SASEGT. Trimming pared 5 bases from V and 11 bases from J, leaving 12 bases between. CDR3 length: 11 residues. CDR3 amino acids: CASSQTARAFF. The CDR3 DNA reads TGTGCCAGCAGTCAGACCGCCAGGGCTTTCTTT.

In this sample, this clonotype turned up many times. CDR3 protein: CASSPGPVREKLFF. CDR3 DNA: TGTGCCAGCAGTCCCGGTCCAGTACGTGAAAAACTGTTTTTT. The chain has TRBV28 and TRBJ1-4; D call uncertain. Trimming cost V 5 bases and J 7 bases, with 14 bases left between them. CDR3 length: 14 residues. Per the germline V gene, CDR1 is MDHEN and CDR2 is SYDVKM.

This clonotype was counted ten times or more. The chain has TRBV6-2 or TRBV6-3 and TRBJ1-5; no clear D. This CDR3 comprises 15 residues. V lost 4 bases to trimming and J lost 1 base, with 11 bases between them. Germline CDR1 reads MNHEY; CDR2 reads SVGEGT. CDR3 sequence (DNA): TGTGCCAGCAGTTTTTCGATGGCGAGCAATCAGCCCCAGCATTTT. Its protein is CASSFSMASNQPQHF.

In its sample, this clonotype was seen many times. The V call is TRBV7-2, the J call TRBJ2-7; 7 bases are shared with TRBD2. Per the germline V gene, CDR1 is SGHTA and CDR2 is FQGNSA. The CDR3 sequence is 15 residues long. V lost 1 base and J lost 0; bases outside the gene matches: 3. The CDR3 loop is CASSLGSGNSYEQYF. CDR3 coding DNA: TGTGCCAGCAGCTTAGGGAGCGGGAACTCCTACGAGCAGTACTTC. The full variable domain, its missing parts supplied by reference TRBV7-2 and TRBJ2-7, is GAGVSQSPSNKVTEKGKDVELRCDPISGHTALYWYRQSLGQGLEFLIYFQGNSAPDKSGLPSDRFSAERTGGSVSTLTIQRTQQEDSAVYLCASSLGSGNSYEQYFGPGTRLTVT.

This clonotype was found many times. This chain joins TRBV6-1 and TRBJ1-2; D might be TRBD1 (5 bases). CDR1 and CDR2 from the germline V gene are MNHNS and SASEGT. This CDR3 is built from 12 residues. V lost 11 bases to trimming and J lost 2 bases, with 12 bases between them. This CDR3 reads CAVLTGNYGYTF. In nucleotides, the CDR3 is TGTGCCGTACTAACAGGCAACTATGGCTACACCTTC.